The entry that follows covers one TCR delta chain sequence. Its specificity is unknown. These data belong to a study of Vδ1+ human thymocytes. Study observations and caveats: Thymic TRG and TRD repertoires appeared highly polyclonal, with Gaussian CDR3 length distributions.

This CDR3 is built from 19 residues. Germline V lookup: CDR1 TSWWSYY, CDR2 QGS. V gave up 4 bases and J gave up 5 bases; unmatched junction bases: 22. Extracted RNA was reverse transcribed into cDNA. Pooled V-gene forward primers with one constant-region reverse primer generated the CDR3 amplicons by multiplex PCR. TCRdb fed the multiplex PCR reads to CATT. The table has about 75,000 delta-chain clones, 30% to 45% seen once. J is TRDJ1 and V is TRDV1; TRDD2 matches at 7 bases. Material for sequencing was Vdelta1+ gamma-delta thymocytes from the thymus. The subset: FACS-sorted CD3+ TCRalphabeta- TCRVdelta1+ TCRVdelta2- thymocytes. This TCR derives from a boy in the first two years of life who had congenital heart surgery. The CDR3 sequence: CALGGVLVSYEGKLDKLIF. The CDR3 bases are TGTGCTCTTGGGGGAGTCTTAGTTTCCTACGAGGGGAAATTAGATAAACTCATCTTT.